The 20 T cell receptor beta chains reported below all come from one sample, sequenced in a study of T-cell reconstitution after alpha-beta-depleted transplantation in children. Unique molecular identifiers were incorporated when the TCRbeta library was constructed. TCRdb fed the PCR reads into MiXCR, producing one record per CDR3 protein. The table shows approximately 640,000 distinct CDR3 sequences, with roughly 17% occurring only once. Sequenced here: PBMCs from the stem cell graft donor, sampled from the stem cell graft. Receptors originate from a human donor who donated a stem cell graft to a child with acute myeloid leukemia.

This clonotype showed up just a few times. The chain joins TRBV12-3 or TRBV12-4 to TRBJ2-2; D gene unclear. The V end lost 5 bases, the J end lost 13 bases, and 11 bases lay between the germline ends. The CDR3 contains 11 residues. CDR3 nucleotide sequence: TGTGCCAGCAGTCGACTGGGCGGGCTGTTTTTT. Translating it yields CASSRLGGLFF.

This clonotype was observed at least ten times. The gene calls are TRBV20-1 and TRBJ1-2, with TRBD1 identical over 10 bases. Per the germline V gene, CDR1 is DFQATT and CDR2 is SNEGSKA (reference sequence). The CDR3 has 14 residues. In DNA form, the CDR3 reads TGCAGAGGGGAGAGGGACAGGGGATACTATGGCTACACCTTC. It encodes CRGERDRGYYGYTF.

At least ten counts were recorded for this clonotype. CDR3 sequence (DNA): TGCAGTGCTAGAGAGGTCAGGAGCTCCTATAATTCACCCCTCCACTTT. Translation: CSAREVRSSYNSPLHF. The rearrangement links TRBV20-1 to TRBJ1-6; D is undetermined. V lost 0 bases and J lost 0, with 9 bases in between. CDR1 is DFQATT, CDR2 SNEGSKA, per germline (reference sequence). The CDR3 spans 16 residues.

CDR3 in amino acids: CASRGDPEKLFF. In nucleotides, the CDR3 is TGCGCCAGCAGGGGGGACCCCGAGAAACTGTTTTTT. The rearrangement joins TRBV10-2 to TRBJ1-4; maybe TRBD1 (5 bases). CDR1 and CDR2 (germline): WSHSY, SAAADI. This CDR3 spans 12 amino acids. V shed 6 bases and J shed 11 bases, with 13 bases lying between them.

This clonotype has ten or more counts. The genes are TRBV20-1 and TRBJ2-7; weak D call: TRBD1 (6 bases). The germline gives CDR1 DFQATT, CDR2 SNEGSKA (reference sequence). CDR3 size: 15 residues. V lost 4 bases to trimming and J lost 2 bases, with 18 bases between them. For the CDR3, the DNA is TGCAGTGCTAAGGACCTGAGGACAGCCCCCTACGAGCAGTACTTC. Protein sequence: CSAKDLRTAPYEQYF.

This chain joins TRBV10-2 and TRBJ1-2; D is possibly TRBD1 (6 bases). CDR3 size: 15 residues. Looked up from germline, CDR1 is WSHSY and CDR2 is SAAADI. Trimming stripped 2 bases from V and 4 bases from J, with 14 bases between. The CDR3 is CASSEAQGISYGYTF. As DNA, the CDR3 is TGCGCCAGCAGTGAGGCGCAGGGGATATCCTATGGCTACACCTTC.

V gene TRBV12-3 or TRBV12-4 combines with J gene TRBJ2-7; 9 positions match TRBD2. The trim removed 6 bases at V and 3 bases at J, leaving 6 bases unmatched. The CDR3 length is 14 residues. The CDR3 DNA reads TGTGCCAGCAGCTCGACTAGCGGCCACTACGAGCAGTACTTC. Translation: CASSSTSGHYEQYF.

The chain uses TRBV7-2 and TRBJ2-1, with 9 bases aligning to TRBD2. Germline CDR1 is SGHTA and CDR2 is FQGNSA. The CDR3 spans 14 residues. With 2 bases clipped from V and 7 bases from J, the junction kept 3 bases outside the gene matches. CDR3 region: CASSLLAGKNEQFF. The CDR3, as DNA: TGTGCCAGCAGCTTACTAGCGGGGAAAAATGAGCAGTTCTTC.

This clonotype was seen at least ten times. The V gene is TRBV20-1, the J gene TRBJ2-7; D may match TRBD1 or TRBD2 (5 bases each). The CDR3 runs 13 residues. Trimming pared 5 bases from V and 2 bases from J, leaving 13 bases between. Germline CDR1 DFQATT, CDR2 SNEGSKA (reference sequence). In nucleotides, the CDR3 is TGCAGTGCTTTCCGGGACGCAGCCTACGAGCAGTACGTC. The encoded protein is CSAFRDAAYEQYV.

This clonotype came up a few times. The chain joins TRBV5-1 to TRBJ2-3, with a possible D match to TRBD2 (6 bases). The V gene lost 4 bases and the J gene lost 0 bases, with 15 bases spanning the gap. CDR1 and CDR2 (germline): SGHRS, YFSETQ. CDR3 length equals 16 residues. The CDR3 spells CASSTHSGSSTDTQYF. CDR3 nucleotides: TGCGCCAGCAGCACTCATAGCGGATCTAGCACAGATACGCAGTATTTT.

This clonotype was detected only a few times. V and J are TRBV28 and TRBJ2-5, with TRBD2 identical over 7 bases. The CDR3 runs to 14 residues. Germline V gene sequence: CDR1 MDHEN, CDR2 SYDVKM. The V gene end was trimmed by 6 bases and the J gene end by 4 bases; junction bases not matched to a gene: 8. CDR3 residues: CASRTPGRGETQYF. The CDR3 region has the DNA TGTGCCAGCAGGACACCAGGGAGGGGAGAGACCCAGTACTTC.

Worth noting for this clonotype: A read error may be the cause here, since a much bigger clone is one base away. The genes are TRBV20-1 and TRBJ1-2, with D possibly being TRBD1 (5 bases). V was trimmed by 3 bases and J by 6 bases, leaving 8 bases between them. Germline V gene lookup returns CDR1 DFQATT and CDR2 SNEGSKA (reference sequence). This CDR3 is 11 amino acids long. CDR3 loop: CSASGDDGYTF. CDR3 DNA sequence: TGCAGTGCTAGCGGGGACGATGGCTACACCTTC.

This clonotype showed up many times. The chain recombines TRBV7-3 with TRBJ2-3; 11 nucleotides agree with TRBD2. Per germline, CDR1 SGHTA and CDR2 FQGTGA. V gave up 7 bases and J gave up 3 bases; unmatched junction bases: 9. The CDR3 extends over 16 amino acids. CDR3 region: CASTLIAGGPTDTQYF. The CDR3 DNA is TGTGCCAGCACCCTTATAGCGGGGGGGCCGACAGATACGCAGTATTTT.

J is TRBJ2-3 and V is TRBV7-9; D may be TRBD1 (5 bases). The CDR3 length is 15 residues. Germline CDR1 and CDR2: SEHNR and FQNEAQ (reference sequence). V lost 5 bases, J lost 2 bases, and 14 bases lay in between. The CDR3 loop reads CASSLRTGNTDTQYF. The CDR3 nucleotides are TGTGCCAGCAGCCTACGCACAGGTAACACAGATACGCAGTATTTT. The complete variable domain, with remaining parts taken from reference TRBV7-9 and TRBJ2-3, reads DTGVSQNPRHKITKRGQNVTFRCDPISEHNRLYWYRQTLGQGPEFLTYFQNEAQLEKSRLLSDRFSAERPKGSFSTLEIQRTEQGDSAMYLCASSLRTGNTDTQYFGPGTRLTVL.

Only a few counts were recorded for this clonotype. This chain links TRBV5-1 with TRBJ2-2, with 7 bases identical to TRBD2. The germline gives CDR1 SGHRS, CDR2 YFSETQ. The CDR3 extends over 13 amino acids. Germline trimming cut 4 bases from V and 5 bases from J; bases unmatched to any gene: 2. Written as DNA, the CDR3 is TGCGCCAGCAGCACAGCGGGAACCGGGGAGCTGTTTTTT. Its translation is CASSTAGTGELFF.

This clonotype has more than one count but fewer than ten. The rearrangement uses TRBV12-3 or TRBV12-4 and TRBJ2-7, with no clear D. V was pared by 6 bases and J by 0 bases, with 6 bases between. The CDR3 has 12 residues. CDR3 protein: CASREDSYEQYF. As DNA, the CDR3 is TGTGCCAGCAGGGAAGACTCCTACGAGCAGTACTTC.

For the CDR3, the DNA is TGCGCCAGCAGCTTGGGCTGGGGGACTTACGAGCAGTACGTC. Translating it yields CASSLGWGTYEQYV. This rearrangement joins TRBV5-1 to TRBJ2-7; maybe TRBD2 (6 bases). V lost 0 bases and J 4 bases, leaving 11 bases between the germline ends. Germline V lookup: CDR1 SGHRS, CDR2 YFSETQ. This CDR3 has 14 amino acids.

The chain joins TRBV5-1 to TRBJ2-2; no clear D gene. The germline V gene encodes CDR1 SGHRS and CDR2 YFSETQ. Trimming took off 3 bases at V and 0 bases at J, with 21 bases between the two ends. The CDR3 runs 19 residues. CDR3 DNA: TGCGCCAGCAGCTCCTGGGTTGGTCTTGGATCCACGAACACCGGGGAGCTGTTTTTT. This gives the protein CASSSWVGLGSTNTGELFF.

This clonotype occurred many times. The CDR3 bases are TGCAGTGCTACACAATCAGATACGCAGTATTTT. Translation gives CSATQSDTQYF. The chain links TRBV20-1 to TRBJ2-3, with D hard to call. Trimming left V 4 bases short and J 4 bases short, with 6 bases between. CDR3 length: 11 residues. Per the germline V gene, CDR1 is DFQATT and CDR2 is SNEGSKA (reference sequence).

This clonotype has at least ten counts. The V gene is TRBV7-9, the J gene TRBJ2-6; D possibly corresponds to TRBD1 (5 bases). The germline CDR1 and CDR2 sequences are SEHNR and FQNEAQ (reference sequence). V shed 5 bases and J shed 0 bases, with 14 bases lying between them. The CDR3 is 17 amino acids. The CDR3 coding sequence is TGTGCCAGCAGCCCAACAGGCAGCCTCTCTGGGGCCAACGTCCTGACTTTC. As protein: CASSPTGSLSGANVLTF. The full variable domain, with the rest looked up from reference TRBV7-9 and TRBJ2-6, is DTGVSQNPRHKITKRGQNVTFRCDPISEHNRLYWYRQTLGQGPEFLTYFQNEAQLEKSRLLSDRFSAERPKGSFSTLEIQRTEQGDSAMYLCASSPTGSLSGANVLTFGAGSRLTVL.